This T cell receptor beta chain was recorded in a study of cytomegalovirus exposure and HLA in healthy donors (dated by TCRdb to about 2017). Some background on the complete study: In an earlier analysis of 450 to 750 of the donors, 250 to 300 Gb of sequence data and 90 million to 120 million unique TCR beta sequences from about 190 million T cells were reported. Typing coverage differed by locus: A, B, C, DRB1 and DQB1 were typed in roughly 629-630 donors, DQA1 in about 560, DPA1 in some 600, and DPB1 in 450 to 490. High-throughput TCR immunosequencing, statistical association of individual TCRs with disease status, and machine learning were combined to predict cytomegalovirus infection status. Besides the first cohort of roughly 700 subjects, a separate validation cohort made up of about 120 different subjects was used. The genetic ancestry cluster associated with self-reported Caucasian donors included roughly 84% of the roughly 400 genotyped donors. Alongside the repertoire data, information on donor age, sex, ethnicity and CMV serostatus was compiled. HLA typing covered class I and class II loci at four-digit resolution. The study profiled the T cell repertoires of 666 subjects by immunosequencing and related them to cytomegalovirus serostatus. Roughly 300 gigabases of sequencing data and 91 million or so unique TCR sequences made up an early release that covered approximately 620 HLA-typed donors. Rather than drawing on any new phenotypic data, the later analysis identified candidate immune exposures from TCR beta sequences and the way those sequences occurred across donors. Across around 400 genotyped donors of the cohort, an average of about 240,000 unique TCR beta nucleotide sequences per donor were sequenced, and 15% to 20% of those sequences were non-productive. A later analysis re-examined previously published TCR beta repertoires from several hundred donors and added high-resolution HLA genotyping to investigate patterns of TCR occurrence. A later genetic analysis took genome-wide SNP genotypes for about 55% of the 666 donors and used that subset as a discovery cohort. An earlier analysis of roughly 600 of the donors used high-throughput TCR beta sequencing to judge whether each TCR beta V gene segment behaved as functional or pseudogenic. Several DR-DQ haplotypes were treated as single units for association and clustering because of strong linkage in the cohort. All discovery cohort repertoires had been generated using a single sequencing platform. The study aimed to test whether signatures of past pathogen exposure could be identified by cataloging public T cell receptors.

The cohort consisted of 666 healthy bone marrow donors. At the time of sampling, every cohort member was nominally healthy, though immune exposures that went unrecorded were likely present. The donor tested CMV seronegative, placing the donor among the roughly 400 seronegative members of the cohort. Every donor gave a peripheral blood sample, and the peripheral blood mononuclear cells from that sample were used for TCR beta sequencing. The Qiagen DNeasy Blood Extraction Kit was used to extract genomic DNA from the blood cell samples. A remark on this clone: The clone's antigen remains unknown. Base qualities are not provided; no much larger clone lies one nucleotide away.

The junction shows trimming of 3 bases on V and 6 bases on J, plus 14 bases between the germline ends. CDR1 and CDR2 (MDHEN, SYDVKM) derive from the germline V gene. The CDR3 holds 14 amino acids from the cysteine to the phenylalanine. The only DNA kept is the CDR3, 42 bases in frame from the first base. Library preparation employed the immunoSEQ multiplex PCR assay. For the multiplex PCR, a mixture combining 60 forward primers for TCR Vbeta segments and 13 reverse primers for TCR Jbeta segments was used. The CDR3 region of rearranged TCR beta genes was amplified from genomic DNA with a multiplex PCR assay. On the Illumina HiSeq System, the amplified TCR beta libraries were sequenced as 87-base-pair reads. Concerning the study's data processing: A later analysis tallied tens of millions of unique TCR beta chains across the 550 to 850 repertoires, and around 12 million of those chains were shared by two or more donors. To remove PCR and sequencing errors, raw reads were error-corrected and collapsed into unique sequences using a nearest-neighbor algorithm that merged closely related sequences. To assign V, D and J gene segments, CDR3 sequences were aligned to IMGT reference sequences. For a sequence to be retained, a match of at least six nucleotides was required to both a V gene segment and a J gene segment. Rearrangements were classified as productive when the CDR3 lacked stop codons and remained in frame with V and J, and all other rearrangements were classified as non-productive. Following IMGT convention, CDR3 was defined as the stretch from the second conserved V-encoded cysteine up to the conserved J-encoded phenylalanine. The earlier analysis of about 560 of the donors excluded any sequence lacking an unambiguous match to a single V gene segment. An earlier analysis of 587 of the donors classified V segments as functional when productive rearrangements were above 56.7% and as segregating when the standard deviation between donors was above 5%. A statistical classification framework was built for diagnosing cytomegalovirus status from the catalog of TCR beta chain sequences. A later analysis assigned V and J genes by comparing TCR nucleotide sequences with IMGT/GENE-DB human TR gene sequences. In a later analysis, CDR3 sequences and most-parsimonious VDJ recombination scenarios were assigned using the TCRdist pipeline. In a later analysis, each TCR beta chain was defined by its CDR3 amino acid sequence together with its V-gene family, and reads lacking a unique V-gene family were excluded. In a later analysis, around 600 highly shared, low-generation-probability nucleotide sequences were removed to address suspected cross-contamination and a sequencing artifact. A later analysis calculated a clonal expansion index for each public chain from normalized within-repertoire ranks of inferred template counts. A later analysis computed generation probabilities with a VDJ recombination model fitted to out-of-frame rearrangements, and checked the results against IGoR. A later analysis scored TCR-TCR, TCR-HLA and TCR-CMV co-occurrence with hypergeometric tests, applying a repertoire-size bias correction to TCR pairs. In a later analysis, false discovery rates were estimated by permuting HLA or CMV assignments 20 times. In a later analysis, co-occurring TCRs were grouped using DBSCAN, with TCRdist sequence similarity added in when clustering inside HLA-allele-positive subsets. Repertoires with fewer than 30,000 or more than 120,000 public chains, plus five repertoires with anomalous nucleotide sharing, were excluded from co-occurrence clustering. The immuneACCESS repertoire file appears here via TCRdb, limited to in-frame rearrangements. These files lack a portion of the clones; in checked studies, under half of the deficit traces to unresolved V genes, and the cause of the others is not known. V and J calls and clone size follow that table, whereas D and trimming were derived from the DNA. The sample profile shows approximately 100,000 clones; about 80% of them were found once. Roughly 1.8% of the sample is taken by the ten largest.

The full study reports these points: Most TCR sequences were observed very rarely across donors, whereas some public TCRs were present in many individuals. V-gene and J-gene trimming of TCR beta chains was associated with a missense DCLRE1C variant in a later genetic analysis, and the association was replicated in an independent cohort. The sequencing pipeline was judged likely to have produced a cluster of highly shared sequence variants as a technical artifact. In a later analysis, several top co-occurrence clusters were reported to appear linked to parvovirus B19, influenza, CMV and Epstein-Barr virus. A further reported finding was that TCR beta sequences accurately predicted the HLA-A and HLA-B alleles for most subjects in the first cohort. A later analysis found that HLA-associated TCR beta chains were more clonally expanded and had lower generation probabilities than equally common non-associated chains. Because HLA typing was unavailable for some donors at each locus, only the typed subset was used in association tests. The classifier was reported to diagnose cytomegalovirus status with high specificity and sensitivity in both the original and validation cohorts. A later analysis found that most CMV-associated TCR beta chains appeared HLA-restricted, with HLA associations seemingly driven largely by CMV exposure. Sequencing depth was assumed to be roughly uniform across donors in the presence/absence analyses, though that assumption may not hold. A later genetic analysis reported fewer N-insertions in productive TCRs among donors in an Asian-associated ancestry cluster than the roughly 700-donor mean. A few of the identified cytomegalovirus-associated TCR beta chains were confirmed in vitro to be specific for cytomegalovirus antigens. Because counts were too low, about 18 rarely observed V segments, including chromosome 9 orphons, were left out of the earlier analysis of about 500 of the donors. The study listed 164 TCR beta chains as associated with cytomegalovirus. Because the 87-base-pair reads could not distinguish some IMGT-functional V segments, including TRBV6-2 and TRBV6-3, those segments were excluded. Correlated functional status among segregating V segments might be attributable to linkage disequilibrium, but an unknown experimental factor could not be ruled out. Assigning TCR associations to individual alleles was difficult when HLA alleles, especially DR and DQ, strongly co-occurred. A later analysis found that TCR association rates varied across HLA loci, with DRB1 alleles showing the most associated TCRs and HLA-C alleles the fewest. CMV serostatus was the only immune exposure information available for the cohort. Specific HLA alleles were associated with 18,000 or so TCR beta sequences at a false discovery rate of 0.05 in a later analysis. An earlier analysis of some 590 of the donors showed that most TCR beta V segments appeared in productive rearrangements either about 90% or about 30% of the time, which broadly matched IMGT annotations. The cohort was sequenced for TCR beta chains only, and without alpha or paired-chain data the features that could be detected were limited. The authors suggested that the approach could potentially be generalized to other disease states and immunological phenotypes.

The receptor comes from a woman aged 40 to 50 in good health and CMV-seronegative. Sequencing input: PBMCs. Recombination connected TRBV28 to TRBJ1-1, and possibly TRBD1, on 6 matching bases. In nucleotides, the sequence is TGTGCCAGCAGTTTTACTGGGGGCAGGGCTGAAGCTTTCTTT. This is translated as CASSFTGGRAEAFF.